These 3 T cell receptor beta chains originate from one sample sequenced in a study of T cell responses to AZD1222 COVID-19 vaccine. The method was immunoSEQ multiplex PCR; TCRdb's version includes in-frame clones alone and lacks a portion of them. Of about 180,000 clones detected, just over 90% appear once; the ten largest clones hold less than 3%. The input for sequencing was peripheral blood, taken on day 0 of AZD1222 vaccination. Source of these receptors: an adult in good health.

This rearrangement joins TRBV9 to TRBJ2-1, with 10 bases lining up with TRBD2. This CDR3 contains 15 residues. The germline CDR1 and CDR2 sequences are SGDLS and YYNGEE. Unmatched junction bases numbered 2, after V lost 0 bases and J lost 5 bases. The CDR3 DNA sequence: TGTGCCAGCAGCGTAGTAGGACTAGCGGACAATGAGCAGTTCTTC. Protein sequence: CASSVVGLADNEQFF.

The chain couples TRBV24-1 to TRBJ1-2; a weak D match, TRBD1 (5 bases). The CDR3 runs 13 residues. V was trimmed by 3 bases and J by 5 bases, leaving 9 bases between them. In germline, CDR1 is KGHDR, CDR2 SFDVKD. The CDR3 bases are TGTGCCACCAGTGATGGACAAGGGTATGGCTACACCTTC. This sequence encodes CATSDGQGYGYTF.

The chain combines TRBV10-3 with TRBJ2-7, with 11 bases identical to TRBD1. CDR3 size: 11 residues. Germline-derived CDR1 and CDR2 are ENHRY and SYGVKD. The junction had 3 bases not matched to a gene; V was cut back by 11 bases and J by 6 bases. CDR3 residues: CASGQGGEQYF. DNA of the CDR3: TGTGCCTCGGGACAGGGGGGCGAGCAGTACTTC.